The clone carrying this T cell receptor beta chain showed up just a few times. No antigen is known for it. The data belong to a study of T cell repertoires in cytomegalovirus infection. Overall study: Both CMV infection and a matching HLA type were indicated by public TCR beta signatures.

TCRdb itself ran the reads through MiXCR, one entry per CDR3 protein. The sample contains about a million distinct CDR3 sequences, around 31% of which appear only once. Trimming pared 6 bases from V and 0 bases from J, leaving 8 bases between. The germline CDR1 and CDR2 sequences are SNHLY and FYNNEI. CDR3 length equals 14 residues. Source: cultured CD8+ T cells from PBMCs, taken from culture after CMV antigen stimulation. The receptor was derived from a human donor in good health (CMV status not recorded). Some clones in this sample may be carry-over from other donors' samples. The chain employs TRBV2 and TRBJ2-2; D not certain. The CDR3 protein is CASSAHTNTGELFF. Here the CDR3 DNA reads TGTGCCAGCAGCGCACATACGAACACCGGGGAGCTGTTTTTT.